This TCR beta chain is drawn from a study of T-cell reconstitution after alpha-beta-depleted transplantation in children. Using unique molecular identifiers, the investigators prepared the TCRbeta library. In TCRdb, the PCR reads were re-called with MiXCR into one record per CDR3 protein. The repertoire holds 15,000 to 20,000 distinct CDR3 sequences, with about 5% as singletons. This CDR3 region has 15 residues. The V end was cut by 5 bases, the J end by 5 bases, with 16 bases between. CDR1 SGHVS and CDR2 FQNEAQ come from the germline V gene. In this sample, this clonotype turned up many times. What it binds is unknown. The study's findings and limits: Surviving recipient cells, namely T cells and thymic progenitors, were the source of high day-60 TCRbeta diversity in some patients. Reportedly, roughly two months post-transplant, alpha-beta T cells arose from several hundred expanded graft clones. Newly produced T cells mostly provided counts and TCRbeta diversity after one year, as hyperexpanded clones declined.

The sample in question was PBMCs, obtained before TCRalphabeta/CD19-depleted stem cell transplant. The clonotype originates from a boy between 10 and 17 years old with acute lymphoblastic leukemia, due to receive a stem cell transplant. The chain couples TRBV7-8 to TRBJ2-1; the D is unclear. As DNA, the CDR3 is TGTGCCAGCAGCCGCTTCGTGAGATCAGACAATGAGCAGTTCTTC. It is translated as CASSRFVRSDNEQFF.